These 2 T cell receptor beta chains were sequenced from one sample in a study of cytomegalovirus exposure and HLA in healthy donors. The PCR was carried out with 60 Vbeta primers and 13 Jbeta primers. Assay: immunoSEQ multiplex PCR; the TCRdb copy retains only in-frame clones and omits some. Of some 150,000 clones in the sample, approximately 80% are singletons; the top ten hold 3.5% to 5%. The sequencing input was PBMCs. These receptors were collected from a male donor in good health and CMV-seronegative.

The chain links TRBV5-8 to TRBJ2-7, with TRBD1 matching 7 bases. With 4 bases clipped from V and 6 bases from J, the junction kept 7 bases outside the gene matches. The CDR3 is 13 residues long. CDR1 SGHTS and CDR2 YDEGEE come from the germline V gene. The CDR3 DNA follows: TGTGCCAGCAGCGCAGGACAGGCTGGCGAGCAGTACTTC. It encodes CASSAGQAGEQYF. Together with reference TRBV5-8 and TRBJ2-7, the CDR3 gives the full variable domain: EAGVTQSPTHLIKTRGQQATLRCSPISGHTSVYWYQQALGLGLQFLLWYDEGEERNRGNFPPRFSGRQFPNYSSELNVNALELEDSALYLCASSAGQAGEQYFGPGTRLTVT.

The V call is TRBV2, the J call TRBJ1-1, with 7 bases that match TRBD1. The germline CDR1 and CDR2 sequences are SNHLY and FYNNEI. Trimming removed 0 bases from V and 3 bases from J; junction bases left unmatched: 7. The CDR3 contains 16 residues. The CDR3 DNA follows: TGTGCCAGCAGTGAAGCGGGACAGCTGACGCACACTGAAGCTTTCTTT. Encoded protein: CASSEAGQLTHTEAFF.